This TCR beta chain was found in a study of T cell responses to AZD1222 COVID-19 vaccine (dated by TCRdb to the early 2020s). About the investigation overall: AZD1222 recipients whose second dose came at about 4 weeks and those whose second dose came at about 12 weeks were combined into one group, since spike-specific TCR depth and breadth did not differ between the two schedules. TCR sequencing was performed for roughly 250 trial participants, of whom around 210 were given two doses of AZD1222 and around 25 were given two doses of MenACWY control vaccine. Trial participants were enrolled by age into 18-55, 56-69 and 70-plus year subgroups, with roughly 150, 30 and 60 TCR-sequenced participants respectively.

Results and caveats for the whole study, not just this receptor: After two AZD1222 doses, spike-specific TCR breadth and depth were significantly higher than at day 0 and than in MenACWY recipients. The whole spike protein was spanned by vaccine-associated CD4 TCRs, and dominant responses were seen in regions 160-218 and 743-854. Because no samples from the day 14 peak response were available, repertoires could be characterized only after the peak T cell response. Participants were mostly white British and included more females than males, and it was suggested by the authors that clonal diversity may have been underestimated. The 56-69-year group was small, and its depth increase did not reach significance, likely because of low power. Conclusions about previously exposed vaccinees are limited because only six or seven AZD1222 recipients were SARS-CoV-2 seropositive at baseline. Reportedly, close to half of the unique spike-specific TCRs recognized epitopes lying outside the regions that are mutated in the B.1.351 and B.1.1.7 variants.

The CDR3 regions of human TCRbeta chains were subjected to immunosequencing. The paper's processing steps were these. Repertoire TCRs were matched against a reference library of SARS-CoV-2-specific TCRs generated with the MIRA antigen-specificity platform. Breadth was defined as the fraction of unique TCRs that were SARS-CoV-2-associated. Depth was defined as the fraction of total T cells that were SARS-CoV-2-associated. Using the MIRA data, every spike-specific TCR was mapped to the spike region that the TCR reacted to and assigned to either a CD4 or a CD8 class. Log10-transformed breadth and depth values were compared by one-way ANOVA with Sidak's multiple comparisons tests. TCRdb took over this immuneACCESS table, retaining in-frame rearrangements with V and J assigned. Such tables are incomplete; in checked studies, under half of the missing clones stem from an unresolved V gene, and the remainder is unexplained. V and J calls plus clone size are reproduced from that table; the DNA served to infer D and trimming. In this sample the table shows some 130,000 clones, around 90% of which occur a single time. Of the sample, 6.3% falls within the top ten clones.

At the junction V is shortened by 7 bases and J by 5 bases; bases outside the gene matches: 8. CDR1 SGHNT and CDR2 YYREEE are derived from the germline V gene (reference sequence). The CDR3 runs 13 residues from the cysteine to the phenylalanine. Only CDR3 DNA is held: 39 bases, read in frame from base 1. Read against the paper, the sample's time point label means: baseline before first vaccination. Vaccinee samples came from UK trials COV001 and COV002, including a single-blind randomized controlled phase 2/3 trial of AZD1222 (ChAdOx1 nCoV-19) in healthy adults. For TCRbeta chain sequencing, PBMC samples from trial participants were taken at day 0 and at day 28 after the second dose. In regard to this clone: This clone's antigen is unknown. Base qualities are missing; no much larger clone stands one base away.

This chain joins TRBV5-4 to TRBJ1-2, with 7 bases in between that match TRBD1. The sequencing here drew on peripheral blood, taken on day 0 of AZD1222 vaccination. This receptor was identified in an adult in good health. The CDR3 protein sequence reads: CASWAGGAYGYTF. The DNA sequence is TGTGCCAGCTGGGCAGGGGGGGCTTATGGCTACACCTTC.